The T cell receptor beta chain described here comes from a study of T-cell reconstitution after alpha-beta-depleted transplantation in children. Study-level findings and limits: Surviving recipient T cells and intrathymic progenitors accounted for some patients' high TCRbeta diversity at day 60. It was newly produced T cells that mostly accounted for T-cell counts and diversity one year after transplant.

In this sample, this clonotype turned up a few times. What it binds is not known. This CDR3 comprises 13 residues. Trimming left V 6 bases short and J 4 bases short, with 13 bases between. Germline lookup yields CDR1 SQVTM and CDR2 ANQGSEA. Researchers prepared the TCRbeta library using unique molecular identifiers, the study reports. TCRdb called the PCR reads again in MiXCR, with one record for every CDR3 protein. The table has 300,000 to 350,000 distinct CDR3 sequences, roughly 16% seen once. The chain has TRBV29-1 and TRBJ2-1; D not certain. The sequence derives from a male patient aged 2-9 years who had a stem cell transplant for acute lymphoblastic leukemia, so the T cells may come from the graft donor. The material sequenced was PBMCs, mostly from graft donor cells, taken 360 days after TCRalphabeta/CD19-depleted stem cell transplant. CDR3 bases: TGCAGCGTACCCAAGCTCGGGTACAATGAGCAGTTCTTC. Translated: CSVPKLGYNEQFF.